This entry lists 20 T cell receptor beta chains sequenced from one sample in a study of blood T cell repertoires in COVID-19. Repertoires were generated with immunoSEQ multiplex PCR, while TCRdb's copy carries only in-frame clones and drops some. The sample has more than 250,000 clones, about 90% seen once. The specimen was peripheral blood. These receptors all come from a man in his late teens or twenties who had recovered from COVID-19.

The chain joins TRBV18 to TRBJ1-1; tentatively, D is TRBD1 (5 bases). Deletions cut 2 bases from V and 5 bases from J, with 9 bases between. This CDR3 has 13 amino acids. Per the germline V gene, CDR1 is KGHSH and CDR2 is LQKENI. The CDR3 sequence is CASSPIGATEAFF. The CDR3 coding sequence is TGTGCCAGCTCACCAATAGGGGCGACTGAAGCTTTCTTT. Variable domain in full (rest from reference TRBV18 and TRBJ1-1): NAGVMQNPRHLVRRRGQEARLRCSPMKGHSHVYWYRQLPEEGLKFMVYLQKENIIDESGMPKERFSAEFPKEGPSILRIQQVVRGDSAAYFCASSPIGATEAFFGQGTRLTVV.

V is TRBV10-3 and J is TRBJ2-7; D gene uncertain. Per the germline V gene, CDR1 is ENHRY and CDR2 is SYGVKD. The CDR3 length is 13 residues. V lost 7 bases, J lost 1 base, and 11 bases lay in between. CDR3 coding DNA: TGTGCCATCACCCCCTCGGGTTCCTACGAGCAGTACTTC. Translating it yields CAITPSGSYEQYF.

The rearrangement joins TRBV6-5 to TRBJ1-5; D is perhaps TRBD1 (5 bases). CDR1 and CDR2 (germline): MNHEY, SVGAGI. This CDR3 region has 14 residues. The ends were cut back, 1 base at V and 7 bases at J, with 11 bases in the middle. CDR3 in amino acids: CASSYFGGDQPQHF. Written as DNA, the CDR3 is TGTGCCAGCAGTTACTTCGGGGGTGACCAGCCCCAGCATTTT.

The V call is TRBV6-5, the J call TRBJ2-7, with TRBD2 matching 7 bases. Trimming took 4 bases from V and 2 from J; bases not matched to a gene: 5. Germline V CDR1 and CDR2: MNHEY, SVGAGI. The CDR3 runs 14 residues. CDR3 sequence (DNA): TGTGCCAGCAGTTCCGGGACTAAGGCCTACGAGCAGTACTTC. Protein: CASSSGTKAYEQYF.

The chain is built from TRBV9 and TRBJ2-5, with 8 bases matching TRBD1. This CDR3 spans 16 amino acids. The junction had 6 bases not matched to a gene; V was cut back by 0 bases and J by 2 bases. Germline CDR1 and CDR2: SGDLS and YYNGEE. The CDR3 DNA reads as TGTGCCAGCAGCGTAGCTACTACAGGGGGACAAGAGACCCAGTACTTC. Its protein product is CASSVATTGGQETQYF.

Regarding this clone: The sample has other DNA sequences that encode this CDR3 too. The chain carries TRBV12-3 or TRBV12-4 and TRBJ1-2; 7 bases fit TRBD1. After removal of 3 bases from V and 5 bases from J, the junction contained 3 bases not matched to a gene. The CDR3 loop spans 13 amino acids. The CDR3 DNA follows: TGTGCCAGCAGTTTGACAGGGTTTTATGGCTACACCTTC. Translation gives CASSLTGFYGYTF.

The V gene is TRBV5-6, the J gene TRBJ2-7, with a tentative D call TRBD2 (5 bases). CDR1 is SGHDT and CDR2 is YYEEEE in the germline V gene. The ends were cut back, 2 bases at V and 3 bases at J, with 6 bases in the middle. This CDR3 comprises 12 residues. For the CDR3, the DNA is TGTGCCAGCAGCTTCGAGGGCTACGAGCAGTACTTC. Its protein is CASSFEGYEQYF.

A single count supports this clone. V usage is TRBV11-2 and J usage is TRBJ2-1; tentatively, D is TRBD2 (6 bases). Germline V lookup: CDR1 SGHAT, CDR2 FQNNGV. This CDR3 spans 15 amino acids. The V and J ends lost 8 bases and 0 bases respectively, with 14 bases between them. CDR3 sequence: CASSDLANSYNEQFF. CDR3 coding DNA: TGTGCCAGCTCGGATCTAGCGAACTCCTACAATGAGCAGTTCTTC.

This clone has just a few counts. The rearrangement joins TRBV7-8 to TRBJ2-5, with D maybe TRBD1 (6 bases). CDR1 and CDR2 (germline): SGHVS, FQNEAQ. The CDR3 loop spans 13 amino acids. The V gene lost 6 bases and the J gene lost 1 base, with 9 bases spanning the gap. The CDR3 protein is CASRRTAQETQYF. CDR3 in DNA: TGTGCCAGCAGACGGACAGCCCAAGAGACCCAGTACTTC.

This chain joins TRBV19 and TRBJ1-1; 8 nucleotides agree with TRBD1. Germline V gene lookup returns CDR1 LNHDA and CDR2 SQIVND (reference sequence). V trimming: 3 bases; J trimming: 5 bases; junction bases outside the gene matches: 8. The CDR3 is 15 residues long. The CDR3 loop reads CASSMPAGGETEAFF. CDR3 nucleotide sequence: TGTGCCAGTAGTATGCCGGCAGGGGGCGAGACTGAAGCTTTCTTT.

V is TRBV2 and J is TRBJ1-2, with 7 positions matching TRBD1. Germline V gene lookup returns CDR1 SNHLY and CDR2 FYNNEI. Trimming took 7 bases from V and 7 from J; bases not matched to a gene: 9. The CDR3 is 13 amino acids. In DNA, the CDR3 is TGTGCCAGCACCACTACAGGGGCCCGTGGCTACACCTTC. It translates to CASTTTGARGYTF.

The chain recombines TRBV2 with TRBJ2-7; 7 bases line up with TRBD1. Germline CDR1 SNHLY, CDR2 FYNNEI. V was clipped by 6 bases and J by 3 bases; unmatched bases: 8. The CDR3 runs 14 residues. Here the CDR3 DNA reads TGTGCCAGCAGACATCCGGGACAGAGCTACGAGCAGTACTTC. Residues: CASRHPGQSYEQYF.

The chain employs TRBV2 and TRBJ2-5; D call uncertain. The length of the CDR3 is 14 residues. V lost 2 bases and J lost 5, with 12 bases in between. Germline V gives CDR1 SNHLY, CDR2 FYNNEI. The CDR3 DNA sequence: TGTGCCAGCAGTGAACTTGGGCTTTTGGAGACCCAGTACTTC. Amino acid sequence: CASSELGLLETQYF.

The gene calls are TRBV6-5 and TRBJ2-5, with D tentatively TRBD1 (5 bases). V shed 6 bases and J shed 2 bases, with 13 bases lying between them. CDR1 and CDR2 from the germline V gene are MNHEY and SVGAGI. The CDR3 is made up of 14 amino acids. The CDR3 here is CASSSIDRQETQYF. CDR3 nucleotides: TGTGCCAGCAGCTCCATAGACAGACAAGAGACCCAGTACTTC.

The chain combines TRBV4-3 with TRBJ2-3; 11 bases agree with TRBD1. Losses at the gene ends were 1 base for V and 4 bases for J; bases not matched to a gene: 1. CDR3 length: 15 amino acids. Per germline, CDR1 LGHNA and CDR2 YSLEER. The CDR3 DNA is TGCGCCAGCAGCCAAGGGACAGGGGGCGCAGATACGCAGTATTTT. Protein: CASSQGTGGADTQYF.

V is TRBV5-1 and J is TRBJ2-3; 10 bases line up with TRBD2. CDR3 length equals 16 residues. CDR1 is SGHRS and CDR2 is YFSETQ in the germline V gene. The junction had 9 bases not matched to a gene; V was cut back by 6 bases and J by 2 bases. CDR3 nucleotide sequence: TGCGCCAGCACCTCAGCGGGAGGGTCCCTCACAGATACGCAGTATTTT. It translates to CASTSAGGSLTDTQYF.

V gene TRBV6-2 or TRBV6-3 combines with J gene TRBJ1-2; no clear D gene. This CDR3 spans 14 amino acids. Deletions cut 2 bases from V and 9 bases from J, with 16 bases between. Germline assignment: CDR1 MNHEY and CDR2 SVGEGT. CDR3 loop: CASSYTSRSVSYTF. CDR3 sequence (DNA): TGTGCCAGCAGTTACACAAGCCGGAGTGTCAGCTACACCTTC.

The chain has TRBV25-1 and TRBJ1-1; 8 nucleotides match TRBD1. Germline CDR1 MGHDK, CDR2 SYGVNS. Trimming cost V 0 bases and J 5 bases; bases outside gene matches: 8. The CDR3 has 16 residues. CDR3 nucleotides: TGTGCCAGCAGTGAATATGGACAGGGTAGGGGGACTGAAGCTTTCTTT. Protein: CASSEYGQGRGTEAFF.

This CDR3 is CASTQGVGYGYTF. The CDR3 DNA is TGTGCCAGTACTCAGGGGGTGGGCTATGGCTACACCTTC. The chain carries TRBV19 and TRBJ1-2; TRBD1 matches at 7 bases. This CDR3 is 13 amino acids long. Germline CDR1 reads LNHDA; CDR2 reads SQIVND (reference sequence). V shed 7 bases, J shed 4 bases, and the junction held 6 bases outside the gene matches.

This clone appeared a single time. The chain uses TRBV30 and TRBJ1-1, with 7 positions matching TRBD1. V shed 2 bases and J 5 bases; nucleotides not matched to a gene: 5. Germline V gene data show CDR1 as GTSNPN and CDR2 as SVGIG (reference sequence). CDR3 length: 13 residues. CDR3 amino acids: CAWSKGARTEAFF. The CDR3 bases are TGTGCCTGGAGTAAGGGGGCAAGGACTGAAGCTTTCTTT.